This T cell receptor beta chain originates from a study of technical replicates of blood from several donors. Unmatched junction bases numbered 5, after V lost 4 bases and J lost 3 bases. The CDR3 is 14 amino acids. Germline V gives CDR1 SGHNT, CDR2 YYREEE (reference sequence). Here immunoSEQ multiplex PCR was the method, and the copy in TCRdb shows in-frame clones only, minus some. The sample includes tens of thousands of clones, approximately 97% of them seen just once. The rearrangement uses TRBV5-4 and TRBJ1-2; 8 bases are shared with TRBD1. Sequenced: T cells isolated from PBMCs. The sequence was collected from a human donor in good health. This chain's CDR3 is CASSPDREDYGYTF. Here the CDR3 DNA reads TGTGCCAGCAGCCCGGACAGGGAGGACTATGGCTACACCTTC.